This entry features one TCR beta chain sequence. Method: immunoSEQ multiplex PCR; TCRdb's copy keeps in-frame clones and lacks some. The repertoire holds 200,000 to 300,000 clones, with about 82% as singletons. This specimen comes from a study of blood T cell repertoires in COVID-19. Study background: COVID-19 samples from acute and convalescent phases originated in the United States, Italy and Spain. The analysed material was cDNA or gDNA that came from T cells, B-cell-depleted T cells, or PBMCs.

CDR3 length: 17 amino acids. Trimming at V came to 0 bases and at J to 0 bases, leaving 6 bases not matched to a gene. Per the germline V gene, CDR1 is SGDLS and CDR2 is YYNGEE. Sequenced sample: peripheral blood. The genes are TRBV9 and TRBJ2-1; TRBD1 aligns across 7 bases. The sequence was collected from a woman in her sixties with active or convalescent COVID-19. This CDR3 reads CASSVAGQSSSYNEQFF. For the CDR3, the DNA is TGTGCCAGCAGCGTAGCGGGACAGTCCAGCTCCTACAATGAGCAGTTCTTC.